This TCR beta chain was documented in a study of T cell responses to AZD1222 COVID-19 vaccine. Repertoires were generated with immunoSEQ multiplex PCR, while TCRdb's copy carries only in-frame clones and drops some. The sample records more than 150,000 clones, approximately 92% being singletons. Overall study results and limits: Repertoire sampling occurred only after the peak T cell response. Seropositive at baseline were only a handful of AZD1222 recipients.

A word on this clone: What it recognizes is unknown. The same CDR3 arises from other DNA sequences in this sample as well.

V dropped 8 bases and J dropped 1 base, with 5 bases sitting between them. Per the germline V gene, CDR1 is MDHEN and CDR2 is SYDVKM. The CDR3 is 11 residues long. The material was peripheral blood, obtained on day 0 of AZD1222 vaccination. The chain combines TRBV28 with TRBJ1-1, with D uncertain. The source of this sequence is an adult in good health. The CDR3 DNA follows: TGTGCCAGCTCACCGAACACTGAAGCTTTCTTT. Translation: CASSPNTEAFF.